The sequence of this TCR beta chain was determined in a study of CD8 T cells in Susac syndrome. CD8+ and CD4+ T cells circulating in blood were sequenced for TCR beta. While CD8+ and CD4+ T cells were isolated negatively, TEMRA cells were enriched by FACS. Random hexamers were used to reverse transcribe an amount of roughly 0.5 to 1 ug RNA. The CDR3 of TCR beta was amplified by immunoSEQ multiplex PCR across 54 Vbeta and 13 Jbeta. TCRdb analysed the immunoSEQ multiplex PCR reads with MiXCR anew, one entry per CDR3 protein. The table records about 120,000 distinct CDR3 sequences, over 90% of them present only once. This clonotype was seen just once. The specimen was CD8+ T cells from PBMCs. The clonotype was recovered from a human donor with Susac syndrome.

The CDR3 is CSVRGGTGELFF. The DNA of the CDR3 is TGCAGCGTTCGAGGTGGCACCGGGGAGCTGTTTTTT. The gene calls are TRBV29-1 and TRBJ2-2; no reliable D call. The V end lost 5 bases, the J end lost 4 bases, and 8 bases lay between the germline ends. The CDR3 has 12 residues. CDR1 and CDR2 from the germline V gene are SQVTM and ANQGSEA.